A single sample is the source of the 9 T cell receptor beta chains below, sequenced in a study of molecular identifiers for immune sequencing clone quantification. TCRdb redid the calling of the PCR reads with MiXCR, one entry per CDR3 protein. The table records about 640,000 distinct CDR3 sequences, nearly 20% of them present only once. Sequenced input: naive CD8+ T cells from blood, with Jurkat cell RNA spiked in. Subset: FACS-sorted CD8+CD4-CCR7+CD45RA+ naive T cells. The receptors derive from a human donor in good health. Some libraries in this study had Jurkat cell RNA spiked in.

This chain uses TRBV18 with TRBJ2-2, with 12 bases that match TRBD1. Germline V gene lookup returns CDR1 KGHSH and CDR2 LQKENI. After removal of 2 bases from V and 1 base from J, the junction contained 23 bases not matched to a gene. This CDR3 has 24 amino acids. The CDR3 protein is CASSPYLMAPGTGGPNLNTGELFF. In DNA, the CDR3 is TGTGCCAGCTCACCATATCTCATGGCGCCCGGGACAGGGGGCCCTAATTTGAACACCGGGGAGCTGTTTTTT.

The rearrangement uses TRBV2 and TRBJ1-1; D remains ambiguous. Germline lookup yields CDR1 SNHLY and CDR2 FYNNEI. The V end lost 6 bases, the J end lost 6 bases, and 14 bases lay between the germline ends. The CDR3 consists of 13 residues. The CDR3 protein is CASSGPVVAEAFF. DNA for the CDR3: TGTGCCAGCAGCGGGCCGGTGGTCGCTGAAGCTTTCTTT.

Regarding this clonotype: A read error may produce the germline difference seen at one junction end. The rearrangement uses TRBV9 and TRBJ2-3; 10 nucleotides match TRBD1. The germline gives CDR1 SGDLS, CDR2 YYNGEE. The CDR3 is 15 amino acids. The CDR3 coding sequence is TGTGCCCGCAGCGTAGCCGGGACAGGGGCAGATACGCAGTATTTT. The encoded protein is CARSVAGTGADTQYF.

This clonotype came up once. This may be a read error: a much more frequent sequence differs by one nucleotide. V and J are TRBV29-1 and TRBJ1-4; D unresolved. CDR1 is SQVTM, CDR2 ANQGSEA, per germline. The CDR3 has 13 amino acids. V gave up 6 bases and J gave up 4 bases, with 12 bases separating them. CDR3 nucleotides: TGCAGCGTGTGGGCGGAGAATAATGAAAAACTGTTTTTT. The encoded protein is CSVWAENNEKLFF.

This clonotype occurred many times. CDR3 protein: CASSLEGHPGAFF. The DNA for the CDR3 is TGTGCCAGCAGCTTAGAGGGGCACCCCGGAGCTTTCTTT. The chain couples TRBV7-9 to TRBJ1-1; weak D call: TRBD1 (5 bases). Germline CDR1 is SEHNR and CDR2 is FQNEAQ (reference sequence). The CDR3 spans 13 residues. V was clipped by 1 base and J by 10 bases, with 13 bases between them.

About this clonotype: This CDR3 fails to terminate in the conserved phenylalanine or tryptophan, so it likely reflects a read error. The rearrangement links TRBV29-1 to TRBJ2-1, with D possibly called TRBD1 or TRBD2 (6 bases each). The CDR3 runs to 16 residues. Germline V gene lookup returns CDR1 SQVTM and CDR2 ANQGSEA. V was shortened by 0 bases and J by 4 bases, with 16 bases between the two germline ends. This CDR3 reads CSVEEDPGARYNEQFS. DNA of the CDR3: TGCAGCGTTGAAGAGGACCCGGGGGCCCGGTACAATGAGCAGTTCTCC.

This sequence joins TRBV20-1 and TRBJ1-1; D remains unclear. V dropped 5 bases and J dropped 1 base, with 8 bases sitting between them. The CDR3 extends over 12 amino acids. Germline CDR1 is DFQATT and CDR2 is SNEGSKA (reference sequence). DNA for the CDR3: TGCAGTGCTGAGGCCACGAACACTGAAGCTTTCTTT. Translating gives CSAEATNTEAFF.

At least ten counts were recorded for this clonotype. This chain joins TRBV4-3 and TRBJ2-7, with 8 bases aligning to TRBD2. Germline assignment: CDR1 LGHNA and CDR2 YSLEER. Trimming took 4 bases from V and 0 from J; bases not matched to a gene: 2. This CDR3 region has 14 residues. CDR3 protein: CASSPSGYSYEQYF. Here the CDR3 DNA reads TGCGCCAGCAGCCCTAGCGGGTACTCCTACGAGCAGTACTTC.

This clonotype has just one count. The conserved phenylalanine or tryptophan is not found at the CDR3 terminus, so this likely reflects a read error. This chain connects TRBV7-6 to TRBJ2-3, with 7 nucleotides matching TRBD2. The CDR3 is 16 residues long. Trimming took 1 base from V and 3 from J; bases not matched to a gene: 7. Germline assignment: CDR1 SGHVS and CDR2 FNYEAQ. The CDR3 DNA sequence: TGTGCCAGCAGCTTAGTCAGCGGGGCCGTAACAGATACGCAGTATCTT. Protein product: CASSLVSGAVTDTQYL.